The 30 T cell receptor beta chains below come from one sample, sequenced in a study of technical replicates of blood from several donors. Profiling relied on immunoSEQ multiplex PCR, and the TCRdb table lists in-frame clones only, not all of them. Seen here are some 84,000 clones, 90% to 95% observed once, and the top ten hold 0.39%. Sample: T cells isolated from PBMCs. These receptors all stem from a human donor in good health.

This sequence joins TRBV5-8 and TRBJ2-1, with 13 bases that match TRBD2. The CDR3 has 16 residues. V shed 5 bases, J shed 9 bases, and the junction held 11 bases outside the gene matches. CDR1 is SGHTS, CDR2 YDEGEE, per germline. The CDR3 sequence is CASRHGLAGELGEQFF. CDR3 coding DNA: TGTGCCAGCAGACATGGACTAGCGGGAGAGTTGGGTGAGCAGTTCTTC.

CDR3 protein: CAISEWRQSSGNTIYF. CDR3 DNA: TGTGCCATCAGTGAGTGGAGACAGAGCTCTGGAAACACCATATATTTT. This rearrangement joins TRBV10-3 to TRBJ1-3, with D possibly matching TRBD1 (5 bases). The CDR3 runs to 16 residues. Germline V gives CDR1 ENHRY, CDR2 SYGVKD. The V and J ends lost 1 base and 0 bases respectively, with 10 bases between them.

The chain links TRBV5-1 to TRBJ2-7, with unresolved D. Trimming removed 0 bases from V and 3 bases from J, with 13 bases in between. The CDR3 loop spans 15 amino acids. The germline gives CDR1 SGHRS, CDR2 YFSETQ. The CDR3 DNA reads as TGCGCCAGCAGCTTGGCACGGCAAAACTACTACGAGCAGTACTTC. Translating it yields CASSLARQNYYEQYF. Full variable domain (remainder filled in from reference TRBV5-1 and TRBJ2-7): KAGVTQTPRYLIKTRGQQVTLSCSPISGHRSVSWYQQTPGQGLQFLFEYFSETQRNKGNFPGRFSGRQFSNSRSEMNVSTLELGDSALYLCASSLARQNYYEQYFGPGTRLTVT.

The chain is built from TRBV27 and TRBJ1-1, with 9 bases lining up with TRBD1. The CDR3 has 14 amino acids. V shed 4 bases, J shed 4 bases, and the junction held 4 bases outside the gene matches. Germline V gene sequence: CDR1 MNHEY, CDR2 SMNVEV (reference sequence). CDR3 sequence reads: CASSWTGAGTEAFF. CDR3 sequence (DNA): TGTGCCAGCAGTTGGACAGGGGCAGGCACTGAAGCTTTCTTT.

This rearrangement joins TRBV5-1 to TRBJ2-7; D is possibly TRBD2 (6 bases). CDR1 is SGHRS, CDR2 YFSETQ, per germline. V was cut by 4 bases and J by 0 bases, with 11 bases left in between. The CDR3 runs to 14 residues. This chain's CDR3 is CASSPGLVSYEQYF. The CDR3 DNA is TGCGCCAGCAGCCCGGGACTGGTCTCCTACGAGCAGTACTTC.

The rearrangement links TRBV5-8 to TRBJ2-7; D perhaps matches TRBD2 (5 bases). The CDR3 contains 15 residues. Deletions cut 4 bases from V and 5 bases from J, with 19 bases between. Per the germline V gene, CDR1 is SGHTS and CDR2 is YDEGEE. As DNA, the CDR3 is TGTGCCAGCAGCCCTGTTTTCGGGATAGAGAACGAGCAGTACTTC. Translating it yields CASSPVFGIENEQYF.

This chain uses TRBV30 with TRBJ2-7; D gene unclear. There are 11 residues in the CDR3. V was clipped by 5 bases and J by 3 bases, with 8 bases between them. In germline, CDR1 is GTSNPN, CDR2 SVGIG (reference sequence). The CDR3 DNA reads as TGTGCCTGGCATCTCGGCTACGAGCAGTACTTC. Its translation: CAWHLGYEQYF.

V usage is TRBV2 and J usage is TRBJ2-1, with a possible D match to TRBD2 (6 bases). V lost 7 bases, J lost 6 bases, and 19 bases lay in between. The CDR3 has 15 residues. Germline lookup yields CDR1 SNHLY and CDR2 FYNNEI. CDR3 protein: CASNVGGGATNEQFF. The CDR3 DNA is TGTGCCAGCAACGTTGGGGGAGGAGCTACCAATGAGCAGTTCTTC.

The chain is built from TRBV27 and TRBJ1-1; 11 bases are a match to TRBD1. Germline trimming cut 6 bases from V and 7 bases from J; bases unmatched to any gene: 7. The CDR3 length is 14 residues. The germline V gene encodes CDR1 MNHEY and CDR2 SMNVEV (reference sequence). CDR3: CASRAAGTGGEAFF. CDR3 DNA sequence: TGTGCCAGCAGAGCAGCCGGGACAGGGGGTGAAGCTTTCTTT.

The rearrangement joins TRBV30 to TRBJ1-1, with 10 positions matching TRBD1. Trimming removed 2 bases from V and 4 bases from J; junction bases left unmatched: 4. The CDR3 extends over 14 amino acids. CDR1 and CDR2 (germline): GTSNPN, SVGIG (reference sequence). The CDR3, as DNA: TGTGCCTGGAGTCCCGGGACAGGGGTCACTGAAGCTTTCTTT. This gives the protein CAWSPGTGVTEAFF.

This clone has only a few counts. The chain links TRBV30 to TRBJ1-1; weak D call: TRBD1 (5 bases). V shed 2 bases and J shed 3 bases, with 10 bases lying between them. The CDR3 has 13 residues. The V gene's germline CDR1 is GTSNPN and CDR2 SVGIG (reference sequence). CDR3 protein: CAWSRQGYTEAFF. CDR3 in DNA: TGTGCCTGGAGTAGGCAGGGATACACTGAAGCTTTCTTT.

The chain employs TRBV19 and TRBJ1-2; perhaps TRBD1 as D (5 bases). Trimming took 1 base from V and 4 from J, leaving 13 bases between them. Germline CDR1 is LNHDA and CDR2 is SQIVND (reference sequence). The CDR3 is made up of 15 amino acids. The CDR3 spells CASSIAGGSPYGYTF. The CDR3 bases are TGTGCCAGTAGTATAGCGGGGGGGTCCCCCTATGGCTACACCTTC.

This clone occurred a few times. V and J are TRBV7-9 and TRBJ2-1; TRBD2 matches at 15 bases. The CDR3 is 16 amino acids. Looked up from germline, CDR1 is SEHNR and CDR2 is FQNEAQ (reference sequence). Germline trimming cut 4 bases from V and 10 bases from J; bases unmatched to any gene: 8. The CDR3 DNA reads as TGTGCCAGCAGCTCCGGACTAGCGGGAGGGCCAGAGGAGCAGTTCTTC. Residues: CASSSGLAGGPEEQFF.

V and J are TRBV7-9 and TRBJ2-7; D is possibly TRBD2 (6 bases). This CDR3 has 18 amino acids. Germline CDR1 SEHNR, CDR2 FQNEAQ (reference sequence). V was trimmed by 0 bases and J by 4 bases, leaving 22 bases between them. CDR3 sequence: CASSLAGPGLAEYYEQYF. The CDR3 coding sequence is TGTGCCAGCAGCTTAGCAGGGCCTGGGTTAGCGGAATATTACGAGCAGTACTTC.

The chain couples TRBV7-2 to TRBJ2-1; 14 bases line up with TRBD2. Germline trimming cut 4 bases from V and 9 bases from J; bases unmatched to any gene: 5. In germline, CDR1 is SGHTA, CDR2 FQGNSA. There are 15 residues in the CDR3. The CDR3 loop is CASSSGLAGAGEQFF. The CDR3 nucleotides read TGTGCCAGCAGCTCGGGACTAGCGGGAGCTGGTGAGCAGTTCTTC.

J is TRBJ1-3 and V is TRBV25-1; D is ambiguous. The CDR3 contains 13 residues. Germline V CDR1 and CDR2: MGHDK, SYGVNS. Trimming shortened V by 4 bases and J by 2 bases, and 6 bases separated the two germline ends. CDR3 nucleotide sequence: TGTGCCAGCAGTGGGGGAGCTGGAAACACCATATATTTT. Its translation is CASSGGAGNTIYF.

This clone was detected many times. This chain joins TRBV28 and TRBJ1-1; D not certain. Trimming pared 8 bases from V and 8 bases from J, leaving 18 bases between. CDR3 length: 13 amino acids. Germline CDR1 reads MDHEN; CDR2 reads SYDVKM. The CDR3 region has the DNA TGTGCCAGCTCTACTCAGTGGAGCATAGAAGCTTTCTTT. It encodes CASSTQWSIEAFF.

The gene calls are TRBV9 and TRBJ1-1; no clear D gene. V dropped 0 bases and J dropped 1 base, with 16 bases sitting between them. The CDR3 covers 17 residues. The germline CDR1 and CDR2 sequences are SGDLS and YYNGEE. The CDR3 DNA reads as TGTGCCAGCAGCGTAGACTACACATTTTTCTCGAACACTGAAGCTTTCTTT. Its translation: CASSVDYTFFSNTEAFF.

In DNA form, the CDR3 reads TGTGCCAGCAGCTTAGTCCGGACAGGTGGAAACACCATATATTTT. Protein sequence: CASSLVRTGGNTIYF. This chain uses TRBV11-2 with TRBJ1-3; 7 nucleotides align to TRBD1. Looked up from germline, CDR1 is SGHAT and CDR2 is FQNNGV. CDR3 size: 15 residues. With 1 base clipped from V and 3 bases from J, the junction kept 3 bases outside the gene matches.

This chain uses TRBV19 with TRBJ1-2; D perhaps matches TRBD1 (6 bases). The CDR3 has 14 amino acids. V gave up 7 bases and J gave up 7 bases, with 19 bases separating them. Germline values: CDR1 LNHDA, CDR2 SQIVND (reference sequence). In DNA, the CDR3 is TGTGCCAGTAACCCGGCCCGGGGGGCTGGTGGCTACACCTTC. It codes for CASNPARGAGGYTF. The full variable domain, in which reference TRBV19 and TRBJ1-2 provide the parts outside the CDR3, is DGGITQSPKYLFRKEGQNVTLSCEQNLNHDAMYWYRQDPGQGLRLIYYSQIVNDFQKGDIAEGYSVSREKKESFPLTVTSAQKNPTAFYLCASNPARGAGGYTFGSGTRLTVV.

This clone was counted once. The V gene is TRBV29-1, the J gene TRBJ2-1; 14 positions agree with TRBD2. CDR1 is SQVTM and CDR2 is ANQGSEA in the germline V gene. Trimming took 7 bases from V and 10 from J; bases not matched to a gene: 9. This CDR3 spans 14 amino acids. CDR3 nucleotides: TGCAGCGCTTATCCGGGACTAGCGGGAGAAGAGCAGTTCTTC. Protein sequence: CSAYPGLAGEEQFF.

V is TRBV27 and J is TRBJ1-1; tentatively, D is TRBD1 (5 bases). The CDR3 consists of 15 residues. Germline V gene sequence: CDR1 MNHEY, CDR2 SMNVEV (reference sequence). Trimming removed 3 bases from V and 6 bases from J, with 17 bases in between. This CDR3 reads CASSFKGHWKSEAFF. DNA for the CDR3: TGTGCCAGCAGTTTTAAAGGACACTGGAAATCTGAAGCTTTCTTT.

The chain links TRBV2 to TRBJ2-7; the match to TRBD2 covers 9 bases. Germline-derived CDR1 and CDR2 are SNHLY and FYNNEI. The CDR3 runs 15 residues. The J segment lost 10 bases and the V segment lost 1 base, leaving 11 bases of the junction unmatched. DNA of the CDR3: TGTGCCAGCAGTGAAGTAAGAGTAGCGGGGGTCTACCAGTACTTC. This encodes CASSEVRVAGVYQYF. The variable domain in full, completed from reference TRBV2 and TRBJ2-7, reads EPEVTQTPSHQVTQMGQEVILRCVPISNHLYFYWYRQILGQKVEFLVSFYNNEISEKSEIFDDQFSVERPDGSNFTLKIRSTKLEDSAMYFCASSEVRVAGVYQYFGPGTRLTVT.

The CDR3: CASSGQGSTEAFF. In DNA, the CDR3 is TGTGCCAGCAGTGGCCAGGGGAGCACTGAAGCTTTCTTT. This chain joins TRBV25-1 and TRBJ1-1; D might be TRBD1 (6 bases). Trimming removed 4 bases at V and 4 bases at J, with 10 bases between. This CDR3 region has 13 residues. CDR1 is MGHDK and CDR2 is SYGVNS in the germline V gene.

The chain couples TRBV5-4 to TRBJ2-3, with D unresolved. CDR1 SGHNT and CDR2 YYREEE come from the germline V gene (reference sequence). This CDR3 has 13 residues. With 1 base removed from V and 5 bases from J, the gap between germline ends came to 8 bases. The CDR3, as DNA: TGTGCCAGCAGCTTGACTTATGGAGATACGCAGTATTTT. Protein sequence: CASSLTYGDTQYF.

The genes are TRBV9 and TRBJ2-3, with a possible D match to TRBD2 (5 bases). The V gene's germline CDR1 is SGDLS and CDR2 YYNGEE. Trimming shortened V by 0 bases and J by 9 bases, and 17 bases separated the two germline ends. CDR3 size: 15 residues. The CDR3 nucleotides are TGTGCCAGCAGCGTAGGAGGTCTAGCAGTAGGAACGCAGTATTTT. Amino acids: CASSVGGLAVGTQYF.

The rearrangement joins TRBV19 to TRBJ2-7; 9 bases match TRBD1. V lost 6 bases, J lost 3 bases, and 6 bases stayed unmatched. This CDR3 has 14 amino acids. The germline V gene encodes CDR1 LNHDA and CDR2 SQIVND (reference sequence). The CDR3: CASRSPGQGYEQYF. CDR3 nucleotides: TGTGCCAGTAGGTCTCCGGGACAGGGCTACGAGCAGTACTTC.

The V call is TRBV6-5, the J call TRBJ2-7; TRBD1 aligns across 8 bases. V trimming: 6 bases; J trimming: 6 bases; junction bases outside the gene matches: 4. Looked up from germline, CDR1 is MNHEY and CDR2 is SVGAGI. The CDR3 is 12 residues long. The CDR3 loop reads CASSAGGGEQYF. DNA of the CDR3: TGTGCCAGCAGCGCAGGGGGCGGCGAGCAGTACTTC.

J is TRBJ2-3 and V is TRBV6-5; 9 bases align to TRBD2. Trimming removed 4 bases from V and 3 bases from J; junction bases left unmatched: 8. Germline CDR1 reads MNHEY; CDR2 reads SVGAGI. The CDR3 totals 16 residues. The CDR3 region has the DNA TGTGCCAGCAGTTCCCCGGCTAGCGGGAAGACAGATACGCAGTATTTT. Residues: CASSSPASGKTDTQYF.

This rearrangement joins TRBV28 to TRBJ2-7, with a possible D match to TRBD1 (5 bases). V lost 3 bases to trimming and J lost 2 bases, with 11 bases between them. Germline V gene lookup returns CDR1 MDHEN and CDR2 SYDVKM. The CDR3 has 14 residues. The CDR3 DNA reads TGTGCCAGCAGTTTGGACACCTTACCCTACGAGCAGTACTTC. Its protein product is CASSLDTLPYEQYF.